This is a list of T cell receptor beta chains from one sample in a study of shared clonotypes between healthy human individuals. The method was immunoSEQ multiplex PCR; TCRdb's version includes in-frame clones alone and lacks a portion of them. The sample holds roughly 590,000 clones; less than 97% are singletons and the top ten take 0.11%. Source material: naive CD8+ T cells sorted from blood. These receptors were obtained from a woman aged 25 to 39 in good health. The CDR3 runs from the conserved cysteine through the conserved F or W. A D gene is named only where the DNA matches it firmly. Size values are once, few and many counts, or a class for expanded clones, and some rows have none.

TGTGCCAGCAGTGAAGGAATCCGGGTCGGGGACGGATACGAGCAGTACTTC | CASSEGIRVGDGYEQYF | . | TRBV6-1 | once | TRBJ2-7
TGTGCCAGCAGCCAAGAGGGGACAGGGGCCACTGAAGCTTTCTTT | CASSQEGTGATEAFF | TRBD1 | TRBV14 | . | TRBJ1-1
TGTGCCAGCAGTTTAGGGACTAGCGGGGCCAGCGAGCAGTTCTTC | CASSLGTSGASEQFF | TRBD2 | TRBV27 | . | TRBJ2-1
TGTGCCAGCAGTGAACTGGTTACCATATATTTT | CASSELVTIYF | . | TRBV2 | . | TRBJ1-3
TGTGCCAGCAGTTTCCTAAACACTGAAGCTTTCTTT | CASSFLNTEAFF | . | TRBV2 | . | TRBJ1-1
TGTGCCAGCAGCGCACAGGGTTTCAGCGGTCAGCCCCAGCATTTT | CASSAQGFSGQPQHF | . | TRBV7-2 | . | TRBJ1-5
TGTGCCAGCAGTTTATTAGGTCTAGCGGGAGGGCCCAGCGACAATGAGCAGTTCTTC | CASSLLGLAGGPSDNEQFF | TRBD2 | TRBV27 | . | TRBJ2-1
TGTGCCAGCAGTTTAAGGTCGGTCTACAATGAGCAGTTCTTC | CASSLRSVYNEQFF | . | TRBV27 | . | TRBJ2-1
TGTGCCATACTAGCGGCAAACTCCTACGAGCAGTACTTC | CAILAANSYEQYF | TRBD2 | TRBV7-9 | . | TRBJ2-7
TGTGCCAGCAGCTGGACTACAGGGGGCCTCACCTACGAGCAGTACTTC | CASSWTTGGLTYEQYF | TRBD1 | TRBV5-6 | . | TRBJ2-7
TGTGCCAGTAGTACCTACGGGGGGCCCTACGAGCAGTACTTC | CASSTYGGPYEQYF | . | TRBV19 | . | TRBJ2-7
TGTGCCAGCAGCTTGGGTCTAGCGGGAGACTATGAGCAGTTCTTC | CASSLGLAGDYEQFF | TRBD2 | TRBV7-9 | . | TRBJ2-1
TGTGCCAGTCGATCCACCTTTAGCACAGATACGCAGTATTTT | CASRSTFSTDTQYF | . | TRBV19 | . | TRBJ2-3
TGTGCCAGCAGCGTCGGGACAGCCTACGAGCAGTACTTC | CASSVGTAYEQYF | TRBD1 | TRBV11-2 | . | TRBJ2-7
TGTGCCACGGGAGACAGGACAGGGGGAACCTACGAGCAGTACTTC | CATGDRTGGTYEQYF | TRBD1 | TRBV15 | . | TRBJ2-7
TGTGCCAGCAGCTCAAACCTTGAGGTGGGGACCGGGGAGCTGTTTTTT | CASSSNLEVGTGELFF | . | TRBV5-8 | . | TRBJ2-2
TGTGCCAGCCGCAGGGGCACAGATACGCAGTATTTT | CASRRGTDTQYF | . | TRBV28 | . | TRBJ2-3
TGTGCCAGCAGTCCAGTGCCGCGGGAGGGCTTTTCGGATGAGCAGTTCTTC | CASSPVPREGFSDEQFF | TRBD2 | TRBV27 | . | TRBJ2-1
TGTGCCAGCAGAGCGCCAGGGAGGCGTAACACCGGGGAGCTGTTTTTT | CASRAPGRRNTGELFF | . | TRBV7-9 | once | TRBJ2-2
TGTGCCAGCTGGGACAGCCATAGCAATCAGCCCCAGCATTTT | CASWDSHSNQPQHF | TRBD1 | TRBV6-1 | . | TRBJ1-5
TGTGCCAGCAGTGAATGGAGCGGGAGGGCCCATGAGCAGTTCTTC | CASSEWSGRAHEQFF | TRBD2 | TRBV2 | . | TRBJ2-1
TGTGCCAGCAGCCCGCAACGGGAGCCTCCCTATGGCTACACCTTC | CASSPQREPPYGYTF | . | TRBV9 | . | TRBJ1-2
TGTGCCAGTAGTCCCAGGGAGGGGGACACTGAAGCTTTCTTT | CASSPREGDTEAFF | . | TRBV19 | . | TRBJ1-1
TGCGCCAGCAGCCAAATTGGTTTTCGGTCCGAGCAGTACTTC | CASSQIGFRSEQYF | . | TRBV4-1 | . | TRBJ2-7
TGTGCCAGTAGTATGGCAGAGACACCACCGATTCAAAATGGCTACACCTTC | CASSMAETPPIQNGYTF | . | TRBV19 | once | TRBJ1-2
TGTGCCAGCAGTTTCTCCACCGGGGAAACCTCCTACGAGCAGTACTTC | CASSFSTGETSYEQYF | . | TRBV6-5 | . | TRBJ2-7
TGTGCCAGCAGTTCGGAAAAGAAACCCAACGAGCAGTACTTC | CASSSEKKPNEQYF | . | TRBV2 | . | TRBJ2-7
TGTGCCAGCAGCCCCTCTGCCGGGCCCTACGAGCAGTACTTC | CASSPSAGPYEQYF | . | TRBV7-9 | . | TRBJ2-7
TGTGCCAGCAGTTCTCCCTTAGCGGGAGCGGGTTACGAGCAGTACTTC | CASSSPLAGAGYEQYF | TRBD2 | TRBV27 | . | TRBJ2-7
TGTGCCAGCAGTTATGCAGGGAACTATGGCTACACCTTC | CASSYAGNYGYTF | . | TRBV27 | . | TRBJ1-2
TGTGCCAGCAGTGACGGGCGGACAGGGGTCTTCTATGGCTACACCTTC | CASSDGRTGVFYGYTF | TRBD1 | TRBV25-1 | . | TRBJ1-2
TGTGCCATCAACCCTCTACGGGGTAACACTGAAGCTTTCTTT | CAINPLRGNTEAFF | . | TRBV10-3 | . | TRBJ1-1
TGTGCCATCAGTGAGTCAGTAGGGAAGAGCTCCTATAATTCACCCCTCCACTTT | CAISESVGKSSYNSPLHF | . | TRBV10-3 | . | TRBJ1-6
TGTGCCTGGAGTGTTGTGGATTCAGAGACCCAGTACTTC | CAWSVVDSETQYF | . | TRBV30 | . | TRBJ2-5
TGTGCCAGCAGCTTGACAGGGGGCGTACTCTCTGGGGCCAACGTCCTGACTTTC | CASSLTGGVLSGANVLTF | TRBD1 | TRBV7-6 | . | TRBJ2-6
TGTGCCAGCAGCGTAGAAGGGGGCCCTGGAAACACCATATATTTT | CASSVEGGPGNTIYF | TRBD1 | TRBV9 | . | TRBJ1-3
TGTGCCAGTAGTATCTCCCATCTTGAGCCCCAGCATTTT | CASSISHLEPQHF | . | TRBV19 | . | TRBJ1-5
TGTGCCAGCAGTCCACCCATTATTTGGGGGAGTGTCTACAATGAGCAGTTCTTC | CASSPPIIWGSVYNEQFF | . | TRBV28 | . | TRBJ2-1
TGTGCCAGCAGCTTAGTAGGAGCAACTAATGAAAAACTGTTTTTT | CASSLVGATNEKLFF | . | TRBV11-2 | once | TRBJ1-4
TGTGCCAGCAGCCTAGGGCTAAACTACGAGCAGTACTTC | CASSLGLNYEQYF | . | TRBV5-8 | . | TRBJ2-7
TGTGCCAGCAGCTGGAAGGTGGCAGCGGCATACAATGAGCAGTTCTTC | CASSWKVAAAYNEQFF | . | TRBV7-8 | . | TRBJ2-1
TGTGCCAGCAGCTCTCTCCGGGGTTCGGGGGAGCTGTTTTTT | CASSSLRGSGELFF | . | TRBV5-6 | . | TRBJ2-2
TGTGCCAGCAGCGTTACACCGGGACTAACCTACAATGAGCAGTTCTTC | CASSVTPGLTYNEQFF | TRBD2 | TRBV9 | . | TRBJ2-1
TGTGCCAGCAGTGGGGGGAAGGGGGGCACCACTGAAGCTTTCTTT | CASSGGKGGTTEAFF | . | TRBV27 | . | TRBJ1-1
TGTGCCTCAATGATAGGCGGTGGCAATCAGCCCCAGCATTTT | CASMIGGGNQPQHF | . | TRBV27 | few | TRBJ1-5
TGTGCCACCCTCTGGGGCTTCTTT | CATLWGFF | . | TRBV6-9 | . | TRBJ1-1
TGTGCCAGCAGCTTAGATGGTCAAGAGCAGTTCTTC | CASSLDGQEQFF | . | TRBV7-8 | few | TRBJ2-1
TGCGCCAGCAGTACTAGCGGGAGTGCCTACGAGCAGTACTTC | CASSTSGSAYEQYF | TRBD2 | TRBV4-1 | . | TRBJ2-7
TGTGCCAGCAGTGACGGGACCGGGGAGCTGTTTTTT | CASSDGTGELFF | . | TRBV6-1 | once | TRBJ2-2
TGTGCCAGCAGCACGCTGGGGGGGGTTGGGACTGAAGCTTTCTTT | CASSTLGGVGTEAFF | . | TRBV27 | . | TRBJ1-1
TGTGCCAGCAGTGTCTTCCTACTAGCGGGTCACAATGAGCAGTTCTTC | CASSVFLLAGHNEQFF | TRBD2 | TRBV6-4 | . | TRBJ2-1
TGTGCCAGCAGCCCGGGACAGGGGGCAGGCTATGGCTACACCTTC | CASSPGQGAGYGYTF | TRBD1 | TRBV9 | few | TRBJ1-2
TGCGCCAGCCTACCGGCACAGGGGGCAGGCACTGAAGCTTTCTTT | CASLPAQGAGTEAFF | TRBD1 | TRBV4-1 | . | TRBJ1-1
TGCGCCAGCAGTCCCCCGACAGGAAACGAGCAGTACTTC | CASSPPTGNEQYF | . | TRBV23-1 | . | TRBJ2-7
TGTGCCAGCAGTGAAAGGGACAGTGCCCTACGCGAGCAGTTCTTC | CASSERDSALREQFF | TRBD1 | TRBV6-1 | once | TRBJ2-1
TGTGCCAGCAGCGTGGGGACTAGCGGATCAGAGACCCAGTACTTC | CASSVGTSGSETQYF | TRBD2 | TRBV5-4 | . | TRBJ2-5
TGCAGCGTGACTAGCGGGGCCCCCTACGAGCAGTACTTC | CSVTSGAPYEQYF | TRBD2 | TRBV29-1 | . | TRBJ2-7
TGTGCCAGCAGCGTGACAGGGGGCGCCTACAATGAGCAGTTCTTC | CASSVTGGAYNEQFF | TRBD1 | TRBV6-5 | . | TRBJ2-1
TGCGCCAGCAGCATTGACAGTCCGGGGGCGAAACTGTTTTTT | CASSIDSPGAKLFF | . | TRBV5-1 | . | TRBJ1-4
TGTGCCAGCAGTACATCTCCGGGACTGATACAAGAGACCCAGTACTTC | CASSTSPGLIQETQYF | . | TRBV7-9 | . | TRBJ2-5